This T cell receptor (beta chain) was found in a study of cytomegalovirus exposure and HLA in healthy donors. Study conclusions and caveats: The study dropped some indistinguishable V segments, TRBV6-2 and TRBV6-3 among them. Other equally common chains were less clonally expanded than HLA-associated TCR beta chains, a later analysis showed.

The PCR made use of 60 Vbeta and 13 Jbeta primers. Sequencing was performed with immunoSEQ multiplex PCR; in TCRdb, only in-frame clones are kept and a portion is missing. The sample yields 150,000 to 200,000 clones, around 76% seen once. The CDR3 has 13 amino acids. V lost 5 bases and J 4 bases, leaving 12 bases between the germline ends. From germline, CDR1 is SEHNR and CDR2 FQNEAQ (reference sequence). This clone is a singleton in its sample. The antigen remains unidentified. The chain employs TRBV7-9 and TRBJ2-7, with D perhaps TRBD1 (5 bases). The sample consisted of PBMCs. The clonotype comes from a man aged 25-45 years in good health and CMV-seronegative. CDR3 residues: CASSAQGVYEQYF. The CDR3 DNA is TGTGCCAGCAGCGCCCAGGGTGTATACGAGCAGTACTTC.